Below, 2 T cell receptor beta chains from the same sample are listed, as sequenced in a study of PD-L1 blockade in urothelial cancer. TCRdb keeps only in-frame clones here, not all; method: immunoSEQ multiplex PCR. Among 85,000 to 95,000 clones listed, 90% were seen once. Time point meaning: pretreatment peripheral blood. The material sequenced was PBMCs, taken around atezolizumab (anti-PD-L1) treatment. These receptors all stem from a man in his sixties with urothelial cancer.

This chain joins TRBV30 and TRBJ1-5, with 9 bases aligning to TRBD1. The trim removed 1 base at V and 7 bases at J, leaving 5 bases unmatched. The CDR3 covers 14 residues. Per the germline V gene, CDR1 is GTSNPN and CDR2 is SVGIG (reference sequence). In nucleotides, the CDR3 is TGTGCCTGGAGTGCCGGACAGGGGCAACAGCCCCAGCATTTT. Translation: CAWSAGQGQQPQHF.

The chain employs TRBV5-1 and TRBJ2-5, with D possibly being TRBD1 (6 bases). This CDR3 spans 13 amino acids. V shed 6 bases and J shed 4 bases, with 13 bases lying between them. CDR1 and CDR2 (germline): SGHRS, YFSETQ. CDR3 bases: TGCGCCAGCACCCCTACAGGGACAGAGACCCAGTACTTC. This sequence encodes CASTPTGTETQYF.